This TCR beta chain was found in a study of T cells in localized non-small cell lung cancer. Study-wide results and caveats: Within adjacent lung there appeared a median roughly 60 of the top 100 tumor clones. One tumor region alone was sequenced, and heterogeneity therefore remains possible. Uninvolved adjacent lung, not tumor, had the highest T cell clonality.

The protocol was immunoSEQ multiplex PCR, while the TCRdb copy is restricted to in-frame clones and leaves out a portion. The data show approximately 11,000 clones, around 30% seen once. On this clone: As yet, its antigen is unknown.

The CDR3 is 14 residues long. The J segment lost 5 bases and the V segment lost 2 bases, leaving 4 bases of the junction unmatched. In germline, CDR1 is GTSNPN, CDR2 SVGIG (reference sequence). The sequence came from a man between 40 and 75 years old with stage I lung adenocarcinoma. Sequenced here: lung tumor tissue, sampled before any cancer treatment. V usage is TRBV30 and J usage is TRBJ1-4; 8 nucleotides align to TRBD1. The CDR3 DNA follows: TGTGCCTGGAGTACAGGGGGGATGAATGAAAAACTGTTTTTT. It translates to CAWSTGGMNEKLFF. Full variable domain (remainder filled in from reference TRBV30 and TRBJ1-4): SQTIHQWPATLVQPVGSPLSLECTVEGTSNPNLYWYRQAAGRGLQLLFYSVGIGQISSEVPQNLSASRPQDRQFILSSKKLLLSDSGFYLCAWSTGGMNEKLFFGSGTQLSVL.